Reported below is one TCR beta chain. The entry originates in a study of blood T cell repertoires in COVID-19. Turning to the study itself: Whether acute or convalescent, the COVID-19 samples came from the United States, Italy and Spain. The cDNA or gDNA used as material had been derived from T cells, B-cell-depleted T cells, or PBMCs.

Original analysis: For nucleated cells, counts were estimated from reference gene primer amplification. Sequencing was performed with immunoSEQ multiplex PCR; in TCRdb, only in-frame clones are kept and a portion is missing. V, J and clone size reflect that table, while D and trimming were determined from the DNA. The repertoire consists of about 35,000 clones, with about 82% occurring once and the leading ten covering 9% to 10%. The CDR3 has 16 amino acids. Trimming stripped 7 bases from V and 1 base from J, with 17 bases between. The germline V gene has CDR1 KGHDR and CDR2 SFDVKD. Sequencing was carried out using peripheral blood. The clonotype was recovered from a man aged 55-75 years in a cohort sampled during active COVID-19. This chain links TRBV24-1 with TRBJ2-3, with D perhaps matching TRBD2 (6 bases). CDR3 protein: CATSRPDGTGTDTQYF. In nucleotides, the CDR3 is TGTGCCACCAGCCGACCGGACGGGACTGGCACAGATACGCAGTATTTT.